The next 14 T cell receptor beta chains were all read from a single sample in a study of blood T cell repertoires in COVID-19. The protocol was immunoSEQ multiplex PCR, while the TCRdb copy is restricted to in-frame clones and leaves out a portion. The sample has a few hundred thousand clones, about 87% seen once; the top ten hold about 5.2%. The source material was peripheral blood. Source of these receptors: a woman aged 60-75 years with COVID-19, enrolled during active disease.

This clone was seen a few times. V is TRBV7-8 and J is TRBJ1-6; D is perhaps TRBD1 (6 bases). Germline V gene lookup returns CDR1 SGHVS and CDR2 FQNEAQ. CDR3 length: 16 residues. Deletions cut 5 bases from V and 9 bases from J, with 20 bases between. The CDR3 here is CASSPSGGARGSPLHF. The CDR3 DNA follows: TGTGCCAGCAGCCCCAGTGGGGGGGCCCGGGGTTCACCCCTCCACTTT.

The chain employs TRBV14 and TRBJ2-2; 8 positions agree with TRBD1. Trimming removed 5 bases from V and 4 bases from J; junction bases left unmatched: 6. The CDR3 runs to 15 residues. Germline V gives CDR1 SGHDN, CDR2 FVKESK. The CDR3: CASSKRTGSTGELFF. Here the CDR3 DNA reads TGTGCCAGCAGCAAGCGGACAGGGAGCACCGGGGAGCTGTTTTTT.

The chain joins TRBV6-5 to TRBJ1-1, with D maybe TRBD1 (6 bases). Per the germline V gene, CDR1 is MNHEY and CDR2 is SVGAGI. This CDR3 is 14 amino acids long. Deletions cut 7 bases from V and 3 bases from J, with 15 bases between. DNA of the CDR3: TGTGCCAGCATCAACAGGGCCCCCTACACTGAAGCTTTCTTT. Its protein product is CASINRAPYTEAFF.

The V call is TRBV5-6, the J call TRBJ2-5; 8 bases agree with TRBD2. V shed 7 bases and J 7 bases; nucleotides not matched to a gene: 6. The CDR3 runs to 12 residues. Germline CDR1 SGHDT, CDR2 YYEEEE. The DNA for the CDR3 is TGTGCCAGCTCCCCCGGGGGGGGGACCCAGTACTTC. Encoded protein: CASSPGGGTQYF.

The gene calls are TRBV11-2 and TRBJ2-7; 7 bases line up with TRBD2. Germline V gene lookup returns CDR1 SGHAT and CDR2 FQNNGV. The CDR3 covers 13 residues. Trimming cost V 4 bases and J 6 bases; bases outside gene matches: 6. CDR3 protein: CASSSGLGVEQYF. CDR3 DNA: TGTGCCAGCAGCTCAGGACTAGGGGTCGAGCAGTACTTC.

The rearrangement uses TRBV6-5 and TRBJ1-2; D may be TRBD1 (6 bases). V lost 5 bases, J lost 2 bases, and 15 bases lay in between. CDR3 size: 15 residues. Germline V gene data show CDR1 as MNHEY and CDR2 as SVGAGI. As DNA, the CDR3 is TGTGCCAGCAGTCGGACGGACAGAAGCAACTATGGCTACACCTTC. It encodes CASSRTDRSNYGYTF.

DNA for the CDR3: TGTGCCAGCAGCTTACAGACAGGGATGGGAAACATTCAGTACTTC. Protein: CASSLQTGMGNIQYF. The J gene is TRBJ2-4, the V gene TRBV5-4; TRBD1 agrees at 7 bases. V shed 2 bases and J 6 bases; nucleotides not matched to a gene: 8. The germline CDR1 and CDR2 sequences are SGHNT and YYREEE (reference sequence). The length of the CDR3 is 15 residues.

The CDR3 sequence: CASSKDRPPPDNYGYTF. Written as DNA, the CDR3 is TGTGCCAGCAGCAAAGACAGACCTCCACCCGATAACTATGGCTACACCTTC. The gene calls are TRBV21-1 and TRBJ1-2; the tabulated D call, TRBD1, remains unverified against the DNA. TRBV21-1 corresponds to a pseudogene. CDR3 length equals 17 residues.

The genes are TRBV29-1 and TRBJ2-7; possibly TRBD1 for D (6 bases). CDR1 is SQVTM and CDR2 is ANQGSEA in the germline V gene. Trimming took off 6 bases at V and 2 bases at J, with 14 bases between the two ends. The CDR3 spans 13 residues. The CDR3 loop reads CSVHQGSTYEQYF. The CDR3 DNA reads as TGCAGCGTGCACCAGGGGTCTACCTACGAGCAGTACTTC.

The chain carries TRBV7-2 and TRBJ1-3; 7 bases are a match to TRBD1. Germline lookup yields CDR1 SGHTA and CDR2 FQGNSA. The CDR3 consists of 14 residues. Trimming took 5 bases from V and 6 from J; bases not matched to a gene: 7. CDR3 sequence reads: CASSRTGPLNTIYF. The CDR3 coding sequence is TGTGCCAGCAGCCGGACAGGCCCGCTAAACACCATATATTTT.

J is TRBJ2-1 and V is TRBV28; 10 nucleotides match TRBD2. This CDR3 spans 15 amino acids. The ends lost 5 bases at V and 2 bases at J; junction bases unmatched: 3. Germline loops: CDR1 MDHEN, CDR2 SYDVKM. In nucleotides, the CDR3 is TGTGCCAGCAGTAAACTAGCGGGAACCTACAATGAGCAGTTCTTC. It yields the protein CASSKLAGTYNEQFF.

This chain connects TRBV6-5 to TRBJ2-6; TRBD1 matches at 7 bases. CDR1 and CDR2 from the germline V gene are MNHEY and SVGAGI. This CDR3 spans 15 amino acids. V trimming: 4 bases; J trimming: 2 bases; junction bases outside the gene matches: 2. The CDR3 bases are TGTGCCAGCAGTTTCGACAGGGCTGGGGCCAACGTCCTGACTTTC. Translating it yields CASSFDRAGANVLTF.

The V and J genes are TRBV11-2 and TRBJ2-2; no reliable D call. Germline values: CDR1 SGHAT, CDR2 FQNNGV. This CDR3 has 11 residues. V lost 5 bases and J lost 7, with 5 bases in between. As DNA, the CDR3 is TGTGCCAGCAGCCCACTCGGGGAGCTGTTTTTT. This codes for CASSPLGELFF.

The CDR3 loop is CASSNFEEETRGYTF. The CDR3 DNA sequence: TGTGCCAGCAGTAACTTTGAGGAGGAGACGCGCGGCTACACCTTC. The rearrangement joins TRBV2 to TRBJ1-2; D gene unclear. The CDR3 is made up of 15 amino acids. V lost 5 bases, J lost 8 bases, and 21 bases lay in between. Germline V gives CDR1 SNHLY, CDR2 FYNNEI.